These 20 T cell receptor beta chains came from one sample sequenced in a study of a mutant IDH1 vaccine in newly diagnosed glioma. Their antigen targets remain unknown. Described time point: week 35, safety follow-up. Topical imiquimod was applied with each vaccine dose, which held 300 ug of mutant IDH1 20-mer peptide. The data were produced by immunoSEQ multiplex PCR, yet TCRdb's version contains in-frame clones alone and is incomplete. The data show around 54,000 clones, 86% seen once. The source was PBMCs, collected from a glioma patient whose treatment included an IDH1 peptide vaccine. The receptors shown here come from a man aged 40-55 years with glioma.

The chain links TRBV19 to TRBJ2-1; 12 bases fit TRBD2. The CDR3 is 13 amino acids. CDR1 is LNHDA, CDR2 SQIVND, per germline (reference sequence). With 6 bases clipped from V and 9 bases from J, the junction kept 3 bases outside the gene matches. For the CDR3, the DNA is TGTGCCAGTAGGCTAGCGGGAGGGGTTGAGCAGTTCTTC. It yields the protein CASRLAGGVEQFF.

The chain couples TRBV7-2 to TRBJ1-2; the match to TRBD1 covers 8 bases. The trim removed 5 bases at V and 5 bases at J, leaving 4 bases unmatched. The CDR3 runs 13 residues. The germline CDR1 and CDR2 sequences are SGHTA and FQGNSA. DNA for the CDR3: TGTGCCAGCAGCACGGGACAGGCATATGGCTACACCTTC. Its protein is CASSTGQAYGYTF.

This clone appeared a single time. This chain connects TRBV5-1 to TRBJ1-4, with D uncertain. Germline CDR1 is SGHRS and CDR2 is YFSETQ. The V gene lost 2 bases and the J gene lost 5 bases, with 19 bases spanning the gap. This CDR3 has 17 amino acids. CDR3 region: CASSFLGLTGINEKLFF. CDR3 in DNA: TGCGCCAGCAGCTTTTTGGGCTTAACCGGGATCAATGAAAAACTGTTTTTT.

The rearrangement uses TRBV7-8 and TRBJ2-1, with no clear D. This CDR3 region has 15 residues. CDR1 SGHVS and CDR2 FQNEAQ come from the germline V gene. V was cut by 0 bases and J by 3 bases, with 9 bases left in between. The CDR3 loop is CASSLADGDYNEQFF. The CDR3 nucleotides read TGTGCCAGCAGCTTAGCTGACGGCGACTACAATGAGCAGTTCTTC.

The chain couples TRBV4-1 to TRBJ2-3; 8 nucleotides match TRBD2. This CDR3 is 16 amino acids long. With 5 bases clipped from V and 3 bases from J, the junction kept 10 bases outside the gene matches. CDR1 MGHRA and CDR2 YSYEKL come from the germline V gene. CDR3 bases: TGCGCCAGCAGCAAAGGACTAGCTTGGGATACAGATACGCAGTATTTT. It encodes CASSKGLAWDTDTQYF.

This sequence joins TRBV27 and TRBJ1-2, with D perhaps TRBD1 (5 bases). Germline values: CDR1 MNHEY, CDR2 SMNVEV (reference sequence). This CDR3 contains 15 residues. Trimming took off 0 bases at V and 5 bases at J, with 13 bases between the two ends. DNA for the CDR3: TGTGCCAGCAGTTTATCGTTTGCAGGGTATTATGGCTACACCTTC. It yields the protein CASSLSFAGYYGYTF.

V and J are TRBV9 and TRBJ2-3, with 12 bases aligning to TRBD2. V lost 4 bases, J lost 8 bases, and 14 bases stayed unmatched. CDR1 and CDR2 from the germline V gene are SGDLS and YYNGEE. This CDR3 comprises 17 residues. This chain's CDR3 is CASSPTGLAGPTGTQYF. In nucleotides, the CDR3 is TGTGCCAGCAGCCCTACTGGACTAGCGGGGCCCACCGGTACGCAGTATTTT.

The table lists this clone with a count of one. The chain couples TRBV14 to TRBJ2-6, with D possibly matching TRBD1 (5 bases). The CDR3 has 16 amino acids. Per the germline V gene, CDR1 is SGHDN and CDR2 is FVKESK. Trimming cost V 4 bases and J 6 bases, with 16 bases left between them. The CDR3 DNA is TGTGCCAGCAGCCGCGGCAGGGTGGTCGTGGCCAACGTCCTGACTTTC. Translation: CASSRGRVVVANVLTF.

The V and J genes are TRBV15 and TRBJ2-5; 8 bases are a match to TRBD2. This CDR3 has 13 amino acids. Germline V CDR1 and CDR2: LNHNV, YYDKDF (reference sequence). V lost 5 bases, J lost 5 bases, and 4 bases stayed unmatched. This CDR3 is CATSGGLVETQYF. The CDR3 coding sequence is TGTGCCACCAGCGGGGGACTAGTGGAGACCCAGTACTTC.

This CDR3 reads CASKAGDTEAFF. As DNA, the CDR3 is TGTGCCAGTAAAGCGGGGGACACTGAAGCTTTCTTT. The V and J genes are TRBV19 and TRBJ1-1; tentative D call: TRBD1 (5 bases). The CDR3 extends over 12 amino acids. Germline loops: CDR1 LNHDA, CDR2 SQIVND (reference sequence). V was clipped by 7 bases and J by 3 bases, with 9 bases between them.

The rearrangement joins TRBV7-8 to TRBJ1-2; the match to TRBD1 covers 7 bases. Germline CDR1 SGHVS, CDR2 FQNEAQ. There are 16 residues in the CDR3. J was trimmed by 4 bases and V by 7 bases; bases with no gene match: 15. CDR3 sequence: CASIRAPGTDFYGYTF. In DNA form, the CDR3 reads TGTGCCAGCATTAGGGCCCCCGGGACAGACTTCTATGGCTACACCTTC.

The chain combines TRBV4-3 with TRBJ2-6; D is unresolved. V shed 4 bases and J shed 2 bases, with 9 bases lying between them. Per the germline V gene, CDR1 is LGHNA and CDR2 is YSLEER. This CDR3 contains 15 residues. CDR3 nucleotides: TGCGCCAGCAGCCTGGTGGAGACTGGGGCCAACGTCCTGACTTTC. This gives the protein CASSLVETGANVLTF.

The CDR3 DNA reads as TGTGCCAGCAGCCCACCGATACTGACAAGCTTCTATGGCTACACCTTC. As protein: CASSPPILTSFYGYTF. The chain combines TRBV7-9 with TRBJ1-2, with unresolved D. The germline gives CDR1 SEHNR, CDR2 FQNEAQ (reference sequence). This CDR3 is 16 amino acids long. V lost 5 bases and J 4 bases, leaving 20 bases between the germline ends.

Written as DNA, the CDR3 is TGTGCCAGCAGTCCGCAGTGGCGGTTGGAGACCCAGTACTTC. This encodes CASSPQWRLETQYF. The rearrangement uses TRBV6-6 and TRBJ2-5, with no clear D. Germline loops: CDR1 MNHNY, CDR2 SVGAGI (reference sequence). The CDR3 spans 14 residues. Trimming removed 5 bases from V and 5 bases from J, with 15 bases in between.

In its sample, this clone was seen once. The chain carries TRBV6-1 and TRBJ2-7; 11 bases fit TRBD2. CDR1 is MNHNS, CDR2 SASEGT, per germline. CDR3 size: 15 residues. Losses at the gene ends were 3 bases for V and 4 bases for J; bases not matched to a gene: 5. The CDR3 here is CASSDRTSGQYEQYF. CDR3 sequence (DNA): TGTGCCAGCAGTGACCGGACTAGCGGGCAATACGAGCAGTACTTC.

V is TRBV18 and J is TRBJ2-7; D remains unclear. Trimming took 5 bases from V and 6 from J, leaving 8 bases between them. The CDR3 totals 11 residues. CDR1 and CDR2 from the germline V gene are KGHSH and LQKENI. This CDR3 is CASSSRAEQYF. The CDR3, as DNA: TGTGCCAGCTCAAGCCGGGCCGAGCAGTACTTC.

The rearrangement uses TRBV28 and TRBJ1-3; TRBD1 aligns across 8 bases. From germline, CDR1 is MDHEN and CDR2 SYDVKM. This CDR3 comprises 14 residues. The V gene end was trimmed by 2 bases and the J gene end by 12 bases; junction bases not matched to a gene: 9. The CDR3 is CASSLRFRGHGIYF. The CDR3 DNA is TGTGCCAGCAGTTTAAGATTCAGGGGGCATGGCATATATTTT.

The DNA for the CDR3 is TGTGCCAGCAGTTACGATACAGGCCCCCGCGAGCAGTACTTC. The encoded protein is CASSYDTGPREQYF. The J gene is TRBJ2-7, the V gene TRBV6-5, with D maybe TRBD1 (5 bases). Trimming removed 2 bases at V and 6 bases at J, with 14 bases between. Germline V gene sequence: CDR1 MNHEY, CDR2 SVGAGI. The CDR3 is 14 amino acids.

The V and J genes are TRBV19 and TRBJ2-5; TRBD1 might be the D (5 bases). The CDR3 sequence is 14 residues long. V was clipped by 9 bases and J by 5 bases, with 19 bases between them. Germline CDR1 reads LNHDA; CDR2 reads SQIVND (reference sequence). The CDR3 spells CASREQGFVETQYF. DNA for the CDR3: TGTGCCAGCAGAGAGCAGGGATTTGTCGAGACCCAGTACTTC.

CDR3 in DNA: TGTGCCAGCAGCTGGACCCGGTACGAGCAGTACTTC. Translation: CASSWTRYEQYF. The J gene is TRBJ2-7, the V gene TRBV5-8; D gene uncertain. The germline V and J ends were trimmed by 3 bases and 4 bases, with 8 bases remaining between them. Per germline, CDR1 SGHTS and CDR2 YDEGEE. This CDR3 has 12 amino acids.